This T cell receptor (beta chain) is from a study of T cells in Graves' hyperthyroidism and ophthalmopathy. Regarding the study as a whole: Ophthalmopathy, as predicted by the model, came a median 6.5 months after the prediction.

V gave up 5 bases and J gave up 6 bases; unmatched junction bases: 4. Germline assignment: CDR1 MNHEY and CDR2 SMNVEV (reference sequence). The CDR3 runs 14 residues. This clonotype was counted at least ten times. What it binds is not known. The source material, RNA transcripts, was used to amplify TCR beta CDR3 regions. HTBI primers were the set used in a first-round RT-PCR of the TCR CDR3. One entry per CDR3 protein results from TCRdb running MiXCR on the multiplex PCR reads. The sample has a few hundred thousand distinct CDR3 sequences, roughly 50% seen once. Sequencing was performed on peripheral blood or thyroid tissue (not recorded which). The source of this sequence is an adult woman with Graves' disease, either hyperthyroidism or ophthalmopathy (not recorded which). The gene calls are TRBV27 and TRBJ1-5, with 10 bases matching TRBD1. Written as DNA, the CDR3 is TGTGCCAGCAGTGACAGGGGGCAGTTTCAGCCCCAGCATTTT. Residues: CASSDRGQFQPQHF.